Listed here are 32 T cell receptor beta chains from one sample, sequenced in a study of cytomegalovirus exposure and HLA in healthy donors. Amplification used 60 Vbeta primers and 13 Jbeta primers. Sequenced by immunoSEQ multiplex PCR; TCRdb stores in-frame clones only, minus some. The sample has roughly 79,000 clones; roughly 72% are singletons. Sequenced input: PBMCs. The receptors were sampled from a woman aged 45-59 years in good health and CMV-seropositive.

This chain links TRBV11-3 with TRBJ1-2, with D unclear. Trimming shortened V by 5 bases and J by 4 bases, and 14 bases separated the two germline ends. CDR3 length: 14 amino acids. Looked up from germline, CDR1 is SGHNT and CDR2 is YENEEA. For the CDR3, the DNA is TGTGCCAGCAGCCGAAGATCGGCAGGCTATGGCTACACCTTC. It encodes CASSRRSAGYGYTF.

V usage is TRBV18 and J usage is TRBJ2-5; 13 bases match TRBD2. The germline V gene encodes CDR1 KGHSH and CDR2 LQKENI. V lost 2 bases to trimming and J lost 5 bases; unmatched junction nucleotides: 8. The length of the CDR3 is 17 residues. This chain's CDR3 is CASSPSGLAGVGETQYF. CDR3 sequence (DNA): TGTGCCAGCTCACCATCCGGACTAGCGGGAGTAGGGGAGACCCAGTACTTC.

This clone was counted a few times. This chain joins TRBV4-1 and TRBJ2-1, with unresolved D. Germline V gene sequence: CDR1 MGHRA, CDR2 YSYEKL. The V gene lost 3 bases and the J gene lost 0 bases, with 9 bases spanning the gap. The CDR3 extends over 15 amino acids. CDR3 nucleotide sequence: TGCGCCAGCAGCCAGTCCGGTACCTCCTACAATGAGCAGTTCTTC. This sequence encodes CASSQSGTSYNEQFF.

The chain uses TRBV29-1 and TRBJ2-1; D call uncertain. Germline CDR1 and CDR2: SQVTM and ANQGSEA. The CDR3 is 12 amino acids. Trimming shortened V by 7 bases and J by 4 bases, and 11 bases separated the two germline ends. DNA for the CDR3: TGCAGCGCCCAGAGACAATACAATGAGCAGTTCTTC. It is translated as CSAQRQYNEQFF.

The chain joins TRBV6-1 to TRBJ2-3; the match to TRBD1 covers 8 bases. The CDR3 has 14 amino acids. After removal of 6 bases from V and 4 bases from J, the junction contained 6 bases not matched to a gene. Germline values: CDR1 MNHNS, CDR2 SASEGT. CDR3 residues: CASSLGTGADTQYF. The CDR3 bases are TGTGCCAGCAGCCTGGGGACAGGAGCAGATACGCAGTATTTT.

Regarding this clone: At one end, the junction sequence differs from germline, possibly due to a read error. The chain couples TRBV6-1 to TRBJ2-1, with TRBD1 matching over 7 bases. The CDR3 consists of 14 residues. Germline values: CDR1 MNHNS, CDR2 SASEGT. CDR3 sequence: CASTEETGSNEQFF. The CDR3 DNA is TGTGCCAGCACTGAAGAGACAGGGAGCAATGAGCAGTTCTTC.

The chain combines TRBV14 with TRBJ2-7; D is possibly TRBD1 (5 bases). V lost 5 bases and J lost 4, with 9 bases in between. In germline, CDR1 is SGHDN, CDR2 FVKESK. CDR3 length: 12 residues. This CDR3 reads CASSRQPYEQYF. CDR3 sequence (DNA): TGTGCCAGCAGCAGACAGCCTTACGAGCAGTACTTC.

The J gene is TRBJ2-2, the V gene TRBV6-6; 7 bases are shared with TRBD2. The germline V gene encodes CDR1 MNHNY and CDR2 SVGAGI (reference sequence). The CDR3 runs to 14 residues. Trimming at V came to 7 bases and at J to 4 bases, leaving 6 bases not matched to a gene. The CDR3 loop reads CASTSSGVTGELFF. The DNA of the CDR3 is TGTGCCAGCACTTCTAGCGGCGTCACCGGGGAGCTGTTTTTT.

J is TRBJ2-5 and V is TRBV5-6; 10 bases line up with TRBD1. CDR3 length: 13 residues. The junction had 1 base not matched to a gene; V was cut back by 3 bases and J by 5 bases. CDR1 is SGHDT and CDR2 is YYEEEE in the germline V gene. The CDR3 region has the DNA TGTGCCAGCAGCTGGGGACAGGGGGAGACCCAGTACTTC. It encodes CASSWGQGETQYF.

This clone was observed a few times. This sequence joins TRBV6-4 and TRBJ2-3, with TRBD1 matching over 10 bases. After removal of 2 bases from V and 4 bases from J, the junction contained 0 bases not matched to a gene. In germline, CDR1 is MRHNA, CDR2 SNTAGT. The CDR3 covers 14 residues. Here the CDR3 reads CASSDGQGADTQYF. CDR3 in DNA: TGTGCCAGCAGTGACGGACAGGGGGCAGATACGCAGTATTTT.

The count of this clone is one. The V call is TRBV30, the J call TRBJ1-4; D is unresolved. CDR1 and CDR2 (germline): GTSNPN, SVGIG (reference sequence). The CDR3 sequence is 14 residues long. The germline V and J ends were trimmed by 3 bases and 9 bases, with 17 bases remaining between them. The CDR3 spells CAWSPAGGWKKLFF. CDR3 DNA sequence: TGTGCCTGGAGCCCGGCGGGAGGGTGGAAAAAACTGTTTTTT.

V is TRBV15 and J is TRBJ1-4; D is undetermined. This CDR3 has 13 amino acids. The V gene's germline CDR1 is LNHNV and CDR2 YYDKDF (reference sequence). V was shortened by 0 bases and J by 11 bases, with 10 bases between the two germline ends. The CDR3 DNA reads as TGTGCCACCAGCAGAGATCGTGCGAATAAACTGTTTTTT. Protein: CATSRDRANKLFF. The variable domain in full, with the rest retrieved from reference TRBV15 and TRBJ1-4, is DAMVIQNPRYQVTQFGKPVTLSCSQTLNHNVMYWYQQKSSQAPKLLFHYYDKDFNNEADTPDNFQSRRPNTSFCFLDIRSPGLGDTAMYLCATSRDRANKLFFGSGTQLSVL.

Many counts were recorded for this clone. The gene calls are TRBV30 and TRBJ1-1; possibly TRBD1 for D (5 bases). Trimming removed 5 bases from V and 0 bases from J, with 16 bases in between. Germline CDR1 GTSNPN, CDR2 SVGIG (reference sequence). This CDR3 region has 15 residues. The CDR3 DNA reads TGTGCCTGGTACAAGATGACAGCAATGAACACTGAAGCTTTCTTT. Translated: CAWYKMTAMNTEAFF.

In its sample, this clone was seen once. The rearrangement uses TRBV28 and TRBJ2-7; 14 bases match TRBD2. V lost 8 bases to trimming and J lost 5 bases; unmatched junction nucleotides: 11. The germline gives CDR1 MDHEN, CDR2 SYDVKM. The length of the CDR3 is 16 residues. CDR3 sequence: CASGSYQGLAGDEQYF. The DNA of the CDR3 is TGTGCCAGCGGAAGCTATCAGGGACTAGCGGGAGACGAGCAGTACTTC.

The chain combines TRBV19 with TRBJ2-7, with TRBD2 identical over 10 bases. CDR1 and CDR2 from the germline V gene are LNHDA and SQIVND (reference sequence). This CDR3 region has 14 residues. Trimming at V came to 5 bases and at J to 4 bases, leaving 5 bases not matched to a gene. The CDR3 DNA reads TGTGCCAGTAGTCGGTCTAGCGGGAGTTACGAGCAGTACTTC. Amino acids: CASSRSSGSYEQYF.

This chain connects TRBV5-1 to TRBJ2-2; 9 bases match TRBD1. V lost 4 bases to trimming and J lost 6 bases; unmatched junction nucleotides: 13. Germline V CDR1 and CDR2: SGHRS, YFSETQ. The length of the CDR3 is 17 residues. Here the CDR3 reads CASSIHPGQGPSGELFF. The CDR3 DNA reads TGCGCCAGCAGCATACACCCGGGACAGGGCCCCTCCGGGGAGCTGTTTTTT. Full variable domain (rest looked up from reference TRBV5-1 and TRBJ2-2): KAGVTQTPRYLIKTRGQQVTLSCSPISGHRSVSWYQQTPGQGLQFLFEYFSETQRNKGNFPGRFSGRQFSNSRSEMNVSTLELGDSALYLCASSIHPGQGPSGELFFGEGSRLTVL.

The rearrangement joins TRBV27 to TRBJ2-7; 9 bases fit TRBD2. Germline-derived CDR1 and CDR2 are MNHEY and SMNVEV (reference sequence). This CDR3 is 14 amino acids long. Trimming removed 6 bases from V and 3 bases from J; junction bases left unmatched: 6. The CDR3 bases are TGTGCCAGCAGGCCGGGACTAGCCGTCTACGAGCAGTACTTC. Translated, it gives CASRPGLAVYEQYF.

V gene TRBV7-6 combines with J gene TRBJ2-1; a weak D match, TRBD2 (5 bases). Germline loops: CDR1 SGHVS, CDR2 FNYEAQ. The V end was cut by 0 bases, the J end by 5 bases, with 5 bases between. The CDR3 contains 13 residues. The CDR3 loop reads CASSLAGDNEQFF. CDR3 nucleotides: TGTGCCAGCAGCTTAGCCGGGGACAATGAGCAGTTCTTC.

The J gene is TRBJ2-1, the V gene TRBV27, with 7 bases matching TRBD1. V gave up 3 bases and J gave up 7 bases; unmatched junction bases: 9. Germline values: CDR1 MNHEY, CDR2 SMNVEV (reference sequence). The CDR3 loop spans 15 amino acids. CDR3 residues: CASSFGAGGWNEQFF. Written as DNA, the CDR3 is TGTGCCAGCAGTTTCGGGGCAGGGGGATGGAATGAGCAGTTCTTC.

The chain uses TRBV27 and TRBJ2-7; D might be TRBD1 (6 bases). The CDR3 is 14 residues long. V was pared by 2 bases and J by 3 bases, with 11 bases between. Germline assignment: CDR1 MNHEY and CDR2 SMNVEV (reference sequence). The CDR3 here is CASSLTGSVYEQYF. In DNA form, the CDR3 reads TGTGCCAGCAGTTTAACAGGGTCAGTCTACGAGCAGTACTTC.

The chain is built from TRBV28 and TRBJ1-4; maybe TRBD1 (5 bases). Germline V gives CDR1 MDHEN, CDR2 SYDVKM. This CDR3 has 13 residues. V was pared by 3 bases and J by 6 bases, with 8 bases between. The chain's CDR3 is CASSLGGDEKLFF. The CDR3 nucleotides are TGTGCCAGCAGTTTGGGGGGAGATGAAAAACTGTTTTTT.

The J gene is TRBJ2-7, the V gene TRBV11-2, with 9 bases matching TRBD2. The J segment lost 7 bases and the V segment lost 5 bases, leaving 12 bases of the junction unmatched. CDR3 length: 15 amino acids. The germline gives CDR1 SGHAT, CDR2 FQNNGV. CDR3 sequence reads: CASSLNLAGPREQYF. In nucleotides, the CDR3 is TGTGCCAGCAGCCTTAACCTAGCGGGACCTCGTGAGCAGTACTTC.

CDR3 in DNA: TGCGCCAGCAGTCAATCGGGGCCATCTAACTATGGCTACACCTTC. Its protein is CASSQSGPSNYGYTF. The chain couples TRBV23-1 to TRBJ1-2, with D maybe TRBD1 (5 bases). TRBV23-1 is an ORF, and what it does is uncertain. CDR3 length equals 15 residues. Trimming stripped 0 bases from V and 0 bases from J, with 8 bases between.

The chain uses TRBV7-9 and TRBJ2-1, with D perhaps matching TRBD2 (6 bases). Germline CDR1 reads SEHNR; CDR2 reads FQNEAQ (reference sequence). V was shortened by 1 base and J by 6 bases, with 10 bases between the two germline ends. This CDR3 is 14 amino acids long. CDR3 sequence (DNA): TGTGCCAGCAGCTTAGATCGGAGGGCCAATGAGCAGTTCTTC. It codes for CASSLDRRANEQFF.

The rearrangement joins TRBV5-4 to TRBJ2-5, with D possibly matching TRBD2 (5 bases). Between the trimmed V and J ends, which lost 4 bases and 1 base, there was a span of 14 bases. The CDR3 is made up of 15 amino acids. CDR1 and CDR2 from the germline V gene are SGHNT and YYREEE (reference sequence). CDR3 DNA: TGTGCCAGCAGCCCTTCGGGGAGAGGCCAAGAGACCCAGTACTTC. This translates into CASSPSGRGQETQYF. Full variable domain (rest looked up from reference TRBV5-4 and TRBJ2-5): ETGVTQSPTHLIKTRGQQVTLRCSSQSGHNTVSWYQQALGQGPQFIFQYYREEENGRGNFPPRFSGLQFPNYSSELNVNALELDDSALYLCASSPSGRGQETQYFGPGTRLLVL.

The V and J genes are TRBV5-1 and TRBJ2-1; 16 bases line up with TRBD2. The V gene end was trimmed by 4 bases and the J gene end by 15 bases; junction bases not matched to a gene: 7. CDR1 and CDR2 from the germline V gene are SGHRS and YFSETQ. This CDR3 spans 14 amino acids. The CDR3 region has the DNA TGCGCCAGCAGCCCAGGGACTAGCGGGAGGGCCGTGTTCTTC. It specifies CASSPGTSGRAVFF.

This clone was seen a few times. The chain joins TRBV2 to TRBJ2-4, with 8 positions matching TRBD1. The ends lost 8 bases at V and 3 bases at J; junction bases unmatched: 6. The CDR3 is 14 residues long. From germline, CDR1 is SNHLY and CDR2 FYNNEI. The CDR3 reads CASAGQGVKNIQYF. Here the CDR3 DNA reads TGTGCCAGCGCCGGACAGGGAGTCAAAAACATTCAGTACTTC.

This clone appeared once. This chain connects TRBV19 to TRBJ2-2, with a possible D match to TRBD2 (5 bases). The length of the CDR3 is 15 residues. Trimming stripped 7 bases from V and 5 bases from J, with 17 bases between. Germline CDR1 LNHDA, CDR2 SQIVND (reference sequence). The CDR3: CASNQDSGLTGELFF. The CDR3 DNA reads TGTGCCAGTAACCAGGACTCCGGGCTTACCGGGGAGCTGTTTTTT. The full variable domain, in which reference TRBV19 and TRBJ2-2 provide the parts outside the CDR3, is DGGITQSPKYLFRKEGQNVTLSCEQNLNHDAMYWYRQDPGQGLRLIYYSQIVNDFQKGDIAEGYSVSREKKESFPLTVTSAQKNPTAFYLCASNQDSGLTGELFFGEGSRLTVL.

This chain joins TRBV30 and TRBJ2-7; TRBD2 matches at 7 bases. The CDR3 spans 14 residues. The V and J ends lost 2 bases and 5 bases, in that order; junction bases with no gene match: 9. The germline gives CDR1 GTSNPN, CDR2 SVGIG (reference sequence). The CDR3 sequence is CAWSNWEGTNEQYF. The CDR3 DNA sequence: TGTGCCTGGAGTAACTGGGAGGGGACCAACGAGCAGTACTTC.

V gene TRBV11-3 combines with J gene TRBJ1-2; D not resolved. Trimming left V 1 base short and J 2 bases short, with 5 bases between. The CDR3 loop spans 13 amino acids. Germline-derived CDR1 and CDR2 are SGHNT and YENEEA. The CDR3 sequence is CASSLVMNYGYTF. CDR3 DNA: TGTGCCAGCAGCTTAGTTATGAACTATGGCTACACCTTC.

V usage is TRBV7-2 and J usage is TRBJ2-1; D not resolved. Germline loops: CDR1 SGHTA, CDR2 FQGNSA. There are 11 residues in the CDR3. V lost 5 bases to trimming and J lost 9 bases, with 8 bases between them. The CDR3 region is CASSETGEQFF. CDR3 DNA: TGTGCCAGCAGCGAGACTGGTGAGCAGTTCTTC.

The genes are TRBV5-4 and TRBJ1-1; D unclear. V was pared by 0 bases and J by 1 base, with 7 bases between. Germline V lookup: CDR1 SGHNT, CDR2 YYREEE (reference sequence). This CDR3 contains 14 residues. The chain's CDR3 is CASSLDMANTEAFF. The CDR3 DNA reads as TGTGCCAGCAGCTTGGACATGGCGAACACTGAAGCTTTCTTT.